This passage covers 18 T cell receptor beta chains from one sample sequenced in a study of regulatory T cells in long-lasting Graves disease. Described time point: newly diagnosed GD, antithyroid drugs for less than 3 months. The TCR library used RNA extracted from PBMCs. Through Arm-PCR of CDR3 regions and iRepertoire HTBI primers, TCR beta libraries were built. MiXCR, applied by TCRdb to the multiplex PCR reads, yields one record per CDR3 protein. The sample lists a few hundred thousand distinct CDR3 sequences; about 17% were seen once. This sample also belongs to another study, concerning T cells in Graves' hyperthyroidism and ophthalmopathy.

The sample consisted of peripheral blood mononuclear cells (PBMCs), taken at new diagnosis, from a patient treated with antithyroid drugs. Receptors were obtained from a young woman with Graves disease.

This clonotype has at least ten counts. At one end the junction does not follow the germline gene, possibly because of a read error. The chain joins TRBV6-4 to TRBJ1-1; unclear D gene. The CDR3 extends over 14 amino acids. CDR1 and CDR2 from the germline V gene are MRHNA and SNTAGT. The CDR3 DNA sequence: TGTGCCAGCAGTTACTCTCGGGCAGGCGGCAAAGCTTTCTTT. It encodes CASSYSRAGGKAFF.

Many counts were recorded for this clonotype. The chain uses TRBV11-2 and TRBJ2-1; TRBD2 agrees at 9 bases. The CDR3 consists of 15 residues. Germline V gene data show CDR1 as SGHAT and CDR2 as FQNNGV. Trimming removed 1 base from V and 9 bases from J; junction bases left unmatched: 7. The CDR3 here is CASSLVAGGGGEQFF. In DNA, the CDR3 is TGTGCCAGCAGCTTAGTGGCGGGAGGGGGAGGTGAGCAGTTCTTC.

This clonotype occurred many times. The chain links TRBV12-3 or TRBV12-4 to TRBJ1-5; D perhaps matches TRBD1 (5 bases). The ends were cut back, 3 bases at V and 6 bases at J, with 6 bases in the middle. The length of the CDR3 is 12 residues. The CDR3 sequence is CASSFGGQPQHF. CDR3 sequence (DNA): TGTGCCAGCAGTTTCGGGGGTCAGCCCCAGCATTTT.

Many counts were recorded for this clonotype. This sequence joins TRBV12-3 or TRBV12-4 and TRBJ2-3, with 10 bases matching TRBD2. Unmatched junction bases numbered 6, after V lost 8 bases and J lost 1 base. The CDR3 has 15 amino acids. As DNA, the CDR3 is TGTGCCAGCGGCCCCGGGACTAGCGGCACAGATACGCAGTATTTT. Encoded protein: CASGPGTSGTDTQYF.

This clonotype was counted only a few times. This may be a read error, as it is one base from a much larger clone. The CDR3 carries no conserved terminal phenylalanine or tryptophan, so it likely arises from a read error. This rearrangement joins TRBV2 to TRBJ1-1; D is ambiguous. The CDR3 contains 13 residues. Trimming shortened V by 4 bases and J by 0 bases, and 6 bases separated the two germline ends. Germline CDR1 and CDR2: SNHLY and FYNNEI. The CDR3 loop reads CASSVGLNTEAFL. The CDR3 DNA sequence: TGTGCCAGCAGTGTGGGGTTGAACACTGAAGCTTTCCTT.

The chain recombines TRBV28 with TRBJ1-5; unclear D gene. Looked up from germline, CDR1 is MDHEN and CDR2 is SYDVKM. Trimming removed 6 bases from V and 2 bases from J, with 20 bases in between. This CDR3 spans 17 amino acids. The CDR3 protein is CASRAGSRLMGNQPQHF. The CDR3 DNA is TGTGCCAGCAGGGCTGGGAGTCGCTTGATGGGCAATCAGCCCCAGCATTTT.

The rearrangement links TRBV9 to TRBJ1-1; D may be TRBD1 (5 bases). Germline-derived CDR1 and CDR2 are SGDLS and YYNGEE. This CDR3 is built from 13 residues. V lost 3 bases and J 5 bases, leaving 11 bases between the germline ends. The CDR3 loop is CASSAHGGTEAFF. The DNA for the CDR3 is TGTGCCAGCAGCGCCCATGGGGGGACTGAAGCTTTCTTT.

The chain's CDR3 is CSARLLAEFNEQFF. CDR3 DNA sequence: TGCAGTGCCAGATTACTAGCGGAATTCAATGAGCAGTTCTTC. This chain joins TRBV20-1 and TRBJ2-1; 8 bases map to TRBD2. Germline V gives CDR1 DFQATT, CDR2 SNEGSKA (reference sequence). The CDR3 runs 14 residues. After removal of 6 bases from V and 6 bases from J, the junction contained 10 bases not matched to a gene.

In its sample, this clonotype was seen a few times. This chain joins TRBV5-1 and TRBJ2-3; 9 positions match TRBD1. The DNA matches TRBJ2-5 better at its end, which makes the J call doubtful. The CDR3 covers 15 residues. CDR1 and CDR2 from the germline V gene are SGHRS and YFSETQ. The DNA for the CDR3 is TGCGCCAGCAGCTTGGGGTGGACAGGGGCTGAGACCCAGTACTTC. Protein: CASSLGWTGAETQYF.

This clonotype was recorded many times. This chain uses TRBV7-2 with TRBJ1-1, with D hard to call. With 5 bases removed from V and 2 bases from J, the gap between germline ends came to 9 bases. There are 13 residues in the CDR3. The germline V gene encodes CDR1 SGHTA and CDR2 FQGNSA. CDR3 nucleotides: TGTGCCAGCAGCCCCCACTATAACACTGAAGCTTTCTTT. Translating gives CASSPHYNTEAFF.

This clonotype showed up just a few times. An end of the junction differs from the germline gene, which may be a read error. The chain carries TRBV3-1 and TRBJ1-2, with no clear D. The CDR3 has 12 amino acids. The germline CDR1 and CDR2 sequences are LGHDT and YNNKEL (reference sequence). The CDR3 loop is CTSSQSEYGYTF. CDR3 DNA sequence: TGTACCAGCAGCCAATCCGAATATGGCTACACCTTC. Using reference TRBV3-1 and TRBJ1-2 for the parts outside the CDR3, the full variable domain is DTAVSQTPKYLVTQMGNDKSIKCEQNLGHDTMYWYKQDSKKFLKIMFSYNNKELIINETVPNRFSPKSPDKAHLNLHINSLELGDSAVYFCTSSQSEYGYTFGSGTRLTVV.

Remarks on this clonotype: A read error may explain this, as a much larger clone is one base away. V and J are TRBV11-3 and TRBJ2-1; 15 bases map to TRBD2. CDR1 is SGHNT, CDR2 YENEEA, per germline. J was trimmed by 8 bases and V by 1 base; bases with no gene match: 6. This CDR3 has 17 residues. The CDR3: CASSLVGTSGRTDEQFF. CDR3 coding DNA: TGTGCCAGCAGCTTAGTAGGGACTAGCGGGAGGACCGATGAGCAGTTCTTC.

The chain recombines TRBV9 with TRBJ2-1; TRBD2 aligns across 7 bases. V lost 4 bases, J lost 1 base, and 8 bases stayed unmatched. This CDR3 contains 16 residues. Germline values: CDR1 SGDLS, CDR2 YYNGEE. In nucleotides, the CDR3 is TGTGCCAGCAGCCTTGGAGGAGCGGGGTCCTACAATGAGCAGTTCTTC. This gives the protein CASSLGGAGSYNEQFF.

At least ten counts were recorded for this clonotype. This chain uses TRBV7-9 with TRBJ2-1; 9 positions agree with TRBD2. The junction had 11 bases not matched to a gene; V was cut back by 5 bases and J by 6 bases. The CDR3 consists of 16 residues. Germline lookup yields CDR1 SEHNR and CDR2 FQNEAQ (reference sequence). CDR3 sequence: CASSPQASGIFNEQFF. The CDR3 DNA is TGTGCCAGCAGCCCCCAGGCTAGCGGGATATTCAATGAGCAGTTCTTC.

The sample holds many counts of this clonotype. The V and J genes are TRBV5-1 and TRBJ2-7, with 7 bases that match TRBD1. Per the germline V gene, CDR1 is SGHRS and CDR2 is YFSETQ. The CDR3 has 14 amino acids. V gave up 5 bases and J gave up 3 bases; unmatched junction bases: 8. CDR3 residues: CASRVEQGIYEQYF. In DNA, the CDR3 is TGCGCCAGCAGGGTAGAACAGGGGATCTACGAGCAGTACTTC.

This clonotype has a count of ten or more. The chain combines TRBV18 with TRBJ2-2; D ambiguous. Germline CDR1 KGHSH, CDR2 LQKENI. V dropped 4 bases and J dropped 4 bases, with 10 bases sitting between them. The CDR3 sequence is 14 residues long. The DNA of the CDR3 is TGTGCCAGCTCACAGTCCCAGGTCACCGGGGAGCTGTTTTTT. Amino acid sequence: CASSQSQVTGELFF.

Ten or more counts support this clonotype. The chain employs TRBV30 and TRBJ1-2; a possible D gene is TRBD1 (5 bases). The CDR3 runs 11 residues. Trimming left V 4 bases short and J 2 bases short, with 5 bases between. Germline CDR1 GTSNPN, CDR2 SVGIG (reference sequence). The CDR3 protein is CAWTGNYGYTF. CDR3 nucleotide sequence: TGTGCCTGGACAGGGAACTATGGCTACACCTTC.

Many counts were recorded for this clonotype. The rearrangement uses TRBV28 and TRBJ2-5; 11 nucleotides agree with TRBD1. Germline values: CDR1 MDHEN, CDR2 SYDVKM. The CDR3 spans 15 residues. V was clipped by 6 bases and J by 4 bases; unmatched bases: 7. This CDR3 reads CASRPPGQGVETQYF. The CDR3 nucleotides are TGTGCCAGCAGACCACCGGGACAGGGGGTAGAGACCCAGTACTTC.